The 11 T cell receptor beta chains given below trace back to one sample, sequenced in a study of cytomegalovirus exposure and HLA in healthy donors (dated by TCRdb to about 2017). Libraries were built with the immunoSEQ multiplex PCR assay. For the multiplex PCR, a mixture combining 60 forward primers for TCR Vbeta segments and 13 reverse primers for TCR Jbeta segments was used. Drawn from immuneACCESS, this table holds only the in-frame rearrangements with V and J called that TCRdb kept. Clones are partly lost; checked studies trace under half to an unresolved V gene and leave the rest unexplained. The sample records about 120,000 clones, about 80% of which are singletons. 3.3% of the sample comes from the top ten. Sequenced material: PBMCs. Source of these receptors: a male donor in good health and CMV-seronegative.

The chain employs TRBV11-2 and TRBJ2-7; perhaps TRBD1 as D (6 bases). Trimming took off 1 base at V and 2 bases at J, with 12 bases between the two ends. The germline CDR1 and CDR2 sequences are SGHAT and FQNNGV. The CDR3 extends over 15 amino acids. CDR3 amino acids: CASSLGAGVAYEQYF. For the CDR3, the DNA is TGTGCCAGCAGCTTAGGAGCAGGGGTCGCCTACGAGCAGTACTTC. The full variable domain, rest sourced from reference TRBV11-2 and TRBJ2-7, is EAGVAQSPRYKIIEKRQSVAFWCNPISGHATLYWYQQILGQGPKLLIQFQNNGVVDDSQLPKDRFSAERLKGVDSTLKIQPAKLEDSAVYLCASSLGAGVAYEQYFGPGTRLTVT.

The chain has TRBV30 and TRBJ2-3; 7 positions match TRBD1. CDR1 GTSNPN and CDR2 SVGIG come from the germline V gene (reference sequence). The CDR3 sequence is 14 residues long. The ends lost 5 bases at V and 2 bases at J; junction bases unmatched: 7. CDR3 amino acids: CAWGLTGLTDTQYF. The CDR3 nucleotides read TGTGCCTGGGGTCTGACAGGGCTCACAGATACGCAGTATTTT.

In nucleotides, the CDR3 is TGTGCCAGCAGCTTACAGGGGAGCAATCAGCCCCAGCATTTT. Translating gives CASSLQGSNQPQHF. This chain connects TRBV7-9 to TRBJ1-5, with TRBD1 as a possible D gene (6 bases). Germline V gives CDR1 SEHNR, CDR2 FQNEAQ (reference sequence). Trimming removed 2 bases from V and 1 base from J, with 6 bases in between. The CDR3 consists of 14 residues.

Comments on this clone: Compared with germline, one end of the junction differs, possibly owing to a read error. Other DNA sequences within the sample encode an identical CDR3. The chain uses TRBV19 and TRBJ1-5; TRBD1 agrees at 7 bases. CDR1 is LNHDA, CDR2 SQIVND, per germline (reference sequence). The CDR3 runs 15 residues. This CDR3 reads CASSLMTGRKGPQHF. As DNA, the CDR3 is TGTGCTAGTAGTTTGATGACAGGGAGGAAGGGACCCCAGCATTTT.

V and J are TRBV19 and TRBJ2-1; 8 bases are a match to TRBD1. Germline V gene data show CDR1 as LNHDA and CDR2 as SQIVND (reference sequence). Unmatched junction bases numbered 10, after V lost 7 bases and J lost 8 bases. The CDR3 is made up of 14 amino acids. In nucleotides, the CDR3 is TGTGCCAGTATTGGACAGGGTTTTAGTGATGAGCAGTTCTTC. Its protein product is CASIGQGFSDEQFF.

The CDR3 spells CASSLTQRQQYF. The CDR3 region has the DNA TGTGCCAGCAGTTTAACTCAGCGTCAGCAGTACTTC. This chain joins TRBV28 and TRBJ2-7, with D unresolved. CDR1 MDHEN and CDR2 SYDVKM come from the germline V gene. V gave up 2 bases and J gave up 8 bases, with 10 bases separating them. This CDR3 is 12 amino acids long. Variable domain in full (rest from reference TRBV28 and TRBJ2-7): DVKVTQSSRYLVKRTGEKVFLECVQDMDHENMFWYRQDPGLGLRLIYFSYDVKMKEKGDIPEGYSVSREKKERFSLILESASTNQTSMYLCASSLTQRQQYFGPGTRLTVT.

The rearrangement links TRBV5-1 to TRBJ2-7; the D is unclear. The CDR3 consists of 14 residues. The V gene lost 5 bases and the J gene lost 2 bases, with 14 bases spanning the gap. The V gene's germline CDR1 is SGHRS and CDR2 YFSETQ. CDR3 bases: TGCGCCAGCAGAGATTCTAGTAAGCCCTACGAGCAGTACTTC. It yields the protein CASRDSSKPYEQYF.

The chain combines TRBV27 with TRBJ1-2; TRBD1 matches at 7 bases. CDR1 and CDR2 (germline): MNHEY, SMNVEV (reference sequence). The CDR3 length is 17 residues. After removal of 5 bases from V and 8 bases from J, the junction contained 20 bases not matched to a gene. The CDR3 sequence: CASSLKPSGQPLEGYTF. CDR3 sequence (DNA): TGTGCCAGCAGTCTTAAGCCCTCGGGACAGCCCCTCGAGGGCTACACCTTC.

The gene calls are TRBV6-4 and TRBJ2-3, with 8 bases aligning to TRBD2. V was clipped by 4 bases and J by 2 bases; unmatched bases: 5. The germline V gene encodes CDR1 MRHNA and CDR2 SNTAGT. The CDR3 length is 15 residues. The CDR3 loop is CASSGAGGPTDTQYF. DNA for the CDR3: TGTGCCAGCAGTGGCGCGGGGGGACCCACAGATACGCAGTATTTT.

The chain has TRBV5-4 and TRBJ1-1, with D unresolved. Between the trimmed V and J ends, which lost 1 base and 3 bases, there was a span of 7 bases. The CDR3 is 13 amino acids. Germline assignment: CDR1 SGHNT and CDR2 YYREEE (reference sequence). The CDR3 nucleotides are TGTGCCAGCAGCTTGCCCGGTTACACTGAAGCTTTCTTT. Its protein is CASSLPGYTEAFF.

CDR3 DNA sequence: TGCGCCAGCAGCCACGTGCAAGAGACCCAGTACTTC. Its translation is CASSHVQETQYF. The rearrangement joins TRBV4-1 to TRBJ2-5; D gene ambiguous. This CDR3 has 12 amino acids. With 3 bases removed from V and 2 bases from J, the gap between germline ends came to 4 bases. Germline CDR1 MGHRA, CDR2 YSYEKL.